What follows is one T cell receptor (beta chain) and its context. This clone's antigen is unknown. No much larger clone is present one base from it, and per-base qualities are unavailable. This sample stems from a study of blood T cell repertoires in COVID-19 (dated by TCRdb to 2020 to 2021). Some background on the complete study: The collaborator samples originated in the United States, Italy and Spain and spanned the acute and convalescent phases of COVID-19. Where HLA class I and class II types were available, the types were taken from metadata supplied by the sample provider, not from assay-based typing. The samples were drawn from the first 160 participants of the ongoing ImmuneRACE study and from 1,254 subjects provided by 6 global collaborators. The prospective study material was composed of cDNA or gDNA derived from T cells, B-cell-depleted T cells, or PBMCs. Sample metadata almost always included a de-identified subject ID, COVID-19 status, age in years and sex. The repertoires were released in a freely available public database meant as a resource for research on the immune response to SARS-CoV-2. Subjects who had been exposed to COVID-19, were actively infected with it, or had recovered from it provided the deeply sampled blood TCRbeta repertoires that made up the dataset. Results the study describes overall, beyond this receptor: The amount of clinical and demographic metadata varied by source and participant and was provided uncurated.

The collaborating institutions used their own protocols to collect whole blood in K2EDTA tubes. For TCRbeta analysis, collaborators shipped samples in one of three forms: frozen whole blood, isolated PBMCs, or DNA extracted from either of those sample types. The germline V gene yields SGHDT for CDR1 and YYEEEE for CDR2. Trimming accounts for 4 bases at V and 5 bases at J, while the number of junction bases matched to no gene is 6. Its CDR3 holds 13 amino acids, cysteine through phenylalanine. Only CDR3 DNA remains: 39 bases, in frame from the first base. The immunoSEQ Assay, a bias-controlled multiplex PCR, was used to amplify TCRbeta CDR3 regions from genomic DNA. As for the original processing: Within the assay, amplification of reference gene primers was used to estimate how many nucleated cells each sample contained. To quantify the absolute abundance of each unique TCRbeta CDR3 rearrangement, sequence reads were collapsed and filtered. For each sample, productive Simpson clonality was calculated as the square root of Simpson's diversity index over productive rearrangements. In its TCRdb copy, this immuneACCESS table keeps in-frame sequences only and misses some clones. Where compared with another copy, unresolved V genes explain less than half of these, and the others have no known cause. V and J calls and clone size are as listed in that table; D and trimming were resolved from the DNA. This sample gives tens of thousands of clones in total; 92% of them show up just once. The top ten hold around 6% of the sample.

Sequenced sample: peripheral blood. The sequence derives from a woman aged 55-75 years with active COVID-19. The chain employs TRBV5-6 and TRBJ2-7; the central 7 bases match TRBD2. In nucleotide form, the sequence is TGTGCCAGCAGCCTTCTGGGGGGGAACGAGCAGTACTTC. It specifies CASSLLGGNEQYF.